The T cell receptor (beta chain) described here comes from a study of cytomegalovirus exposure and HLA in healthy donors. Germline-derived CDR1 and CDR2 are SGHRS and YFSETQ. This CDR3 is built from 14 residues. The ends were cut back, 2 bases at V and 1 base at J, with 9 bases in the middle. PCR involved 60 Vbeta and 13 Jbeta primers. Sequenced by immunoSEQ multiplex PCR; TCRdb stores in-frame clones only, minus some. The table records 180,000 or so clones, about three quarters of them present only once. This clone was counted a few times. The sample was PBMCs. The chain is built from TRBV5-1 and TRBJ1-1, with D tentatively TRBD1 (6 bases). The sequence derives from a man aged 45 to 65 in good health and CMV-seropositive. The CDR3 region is CASSFSGENTEAFF. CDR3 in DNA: TGCGCCAGCAGCTTTTCAGGGGAGAACACTGAAGCTTTCTTT.